This is a list of T cell receptor beta chains from one sample in a study of blood T cell repertoires in COVID-19. Profiling relied on immunoSEQ multiplex PCR, and the TCRdb table lists in-frame clones only, not all of them. Among 240,000 or so clones listed, approximately 78% were seen once. Source material: peripheral blood. The receptor set was obtained from a woman aged 60-75 years with active or convalescent COVID-19. The conserved cysteine and the conserved F or W are not part of the CDR3 here. Fields, in order: V gene, CDR3 protein.

TRBV19 | ASSPGGDTQY
TRBV9 | ASSVSGAPYNEQF
TRBV12-3/TRBV12-4 | ASSPFGSYEQY
TRBV5-1 | ASSLAGPAGGEF
TRBV18 | ASSQTGFQETQY
TRBV6-5 | ASGDRGASYEQY
TRBV4-1 | ASSRNVGREQY
TRBV7-2 | ASSLVIGGQETQY
TRBV19 | ASSHRVGYGYT
TRBV19 | ASSPQGDYGYT
TRBV18 | ASSPGLAGSYEQY
TRBV5-1 | ASSLVSGSPRTEAF
TRBV27 | ASSLRDRVSNQPQH
TRBV5-8 | ASSHGQPNQPQH
TRBV14 | ASSQVTESYEQY
TRBV27 | ASRQATNEKLF
TRBV3-1/TRBV3-2 | ASSHEGLAAEQY
TRBV15 | ATSRDRGSGSIGNTIY
TRBV5-6 | ASSLARRETQY
TRBV7-2 | ASSLGTPGFTEAF
TRBV11-2 | ASSPQGQLSYNSPLH
TRBV18 | ASSPRHRPADTQY
TRBV5-1 | ASSLGTGFEKLF
TRBV7-3 | ASSGPGLGPDTQY
TRBV11-2 | ASSLGQGAIGELF
TRBV14 | ASSQVGTRGSYEQY
TRBV7-9 | ASGQGGPGGYT